This TCR beta chain derives from a study of cytomegalovirus exposure and HLA in healthy donors. Overall study findings and caveats: It was shown in a later analysis that HLA-associated TCR beta chains were more clonally expanded than other, equally common chains.

Trimming at V came to 5 bases and at J to 6 bases, leaving 10 bases not matched to a gene. This CDR3 is built from 14 residues. Germline V CDR1 and CDR2: SGHRS, YFSETQ. Remarks on this clone: Its antigen remains unknown.

Use of 60 Vbeta and 13 Jbeta primers characterized the PCR. Method: immunoSEQ multiplex PCR; TCRdb's copy keeps in-frame clones and lacks some. The repertoire holds 150,000 to 200,000 clones, 65% to 85% seen once, with about 2.4% in the top ten. Sequencing input: PBMCs. The chain couples TRBV5-1 to TRBJ2-5, with 7 bases identical to TRBD1. The receptor was isolated from a male donor in good health and CMV-seronegative. The CDR3 reads CASRDGAGGKTQYF. The CDR3 DNA follows: TGCGCCAGCAGAGACGGGGCAGGGGGAAAGACCCAGTACTTC.